Listed below are T cell receptor beta chains from one sample, sequenced in a study of control samples from healthy donors and cancer patients. Sequenced by immunoSEQ multiplex PCR; TCRdb stores in-frame clones only, minus some. This sample has fewer than 95,000 clones, with 75% to 95% found just once. Source material: blood. The receptors shown here come from a man aged 30 to 45 in good health. CDR3s include the opening cysteine and the closing phenylalanine or tryptophan. D genes are given only for firm matches.

cdr3_length j_call d_call v_call cdr3_aa
14 TRBJ1-2 NA TRBV24-1 CATSESTGPYGYTF
13 TRBJ1-2 NA TRBV27 CASSFLGVDGYTF
13 TRBJ2-2 NA TRBV29-1 CSVEDGYGGELFF
18 TRBJ2-5 TRBD2 TRBV4-1 CASSQFLAGDQYQETQYF
13 TRBJ2-5 NA TRBV5-1 CASSLAREETQYF
15 TRBJ2-2 NA TRBV7-2 CASSPTGTNTGELFF
17 TRBJ2-7 TRBD2 TRBV5-4 CASSSGLAEASSYEQYF
15 TRBJ2-5 NA TRBV3-1/TRBV3-2 CASSQGSLAPGTQYF
12 TRBJ1-1 NA TRBV14 CASSQAGAEAFF
15 TRBJ2-5 TRBD2 TRBV19 CASSMAGGPQETQYF
14 TRBJ1-5 NA TRBV5-5 CASSFGSPYQPQHF
15 TRBJ2-7 TRBD1 TRBV10-1 CASTRTGGFSCEQYF